These T cell receptor beta chains were read from a single sample in a study of blood T cell repertoires in COVID-19. Libraries were prepared by immunoSEQ multiplex PCR; TCRdb keeps only in-frame clonotypes and omits some of them. Of 200,000 to 300,000 clones listed, roughly 80% are singletons. Sequences were obtained from peripheral blood. The receptor source for this set is a woman of 80 years or more with acute or convalescent COVID-19. The conserved cysteine and the conserved F or W are not part of the CDR3 here. Not every row has a clone size; where given, it reads once, few, many or a size class.

V	size	J	CDR3
TRBV27	.	TRBJ2-6	ASSFSLEGLSSGANVLT
TRBV29-1	.	TRBJ2-1	SAGTSREF
TRBV10-3	.	TRBJ2-2	AISSGANTGELF
TRBV30	.	TRBJ2-5	AWSGLAALPEKTQY
TRBV24-1	.	TRBJ1-1	APPVQGARPEAF
TRBV2	.	TRBJ1-4	ASKREATTNEKLF
TRBV18	.	TRBJ2-5	ASSPGQGMGETQY
TRBV3-1/TRBV3-2	.	TRBJ2-1	ASSQVQGAGDEQF
TRBV28	.	TRBJ1-5	ASSPMGASNQPQH
TRBV28	.	TRBJ2-3	ASSLIPGGAGTDTQY
TRBV2	.	TRBJ1-2	ASRDRGYGYT
TRBV19	.	TRBJ1-1	ASTPRQDPNAEAF
TRBV5-6	.	TRBJ1-2	ASSNWDKGYT
TRBV5-1	.	TRBJ2-3	ASSLVRGTDTQY
TRBV7-9	.	TRBJ1-2	ASSPSRTGAEGYT
TRBV9	.	TRBJ2-5	ASSPRTSGQETQY
TRBV11-3	.	TRBJ2-3	ASSSGWGGLEDTQY
TRBV20-1	.	TRBJ2-1	SASIAGRLYNEQF
TRBV5-3	.	TRBJ1-5	ARSLVQGPNNQPQH
TRBV3-1/TRBV3-2	.	TRBJ2-5	ASSQDRAGGASETQY
TRBV3-1/TRBV3-2	.	TRBJ2-7	ASSRARVDEQY
TRBV7-2	once	TRBJ2-5	ASSLVGAPQETQY
TRBV2	.	TRBJ2-5	ASGGRGETQY
TRBV4-1	.	TRBJ2-1	ASSQGPGNEQF
TRBV7-9	once	TRBJ1-3	ASSFRDRVLSGNTIY
TRBV25-1	.	TRBJ1-2	ASARTGGGNGYT
TRBV11-1	few	TRBJ2-7	ASSQEGGVLEQY
TRBV9	.	TRBJ2-3	ASKRTGPGVPDTQY
TRBV3-1/TRBV3-2	few	TRBJ1-4	ASSQGYSGREKLF
TRBV6-5	.	TRBJ2-1	ASSANRNEQF
TRBV5-1	.	TRBJ1-2	ASSPDRAPSGYT
TRBV5-1	.	TRBJ2-5	ASSVPGQETQY
TRBV7-2	.	TRBJ1-6	ASSSNRGQGSPLH
TRBV3-1/TRBV3-2	.	TRBJ2-7	ASTNRGGALELQY
TRBV6-1	many	TRBJ1-2	ASSEARGRYGYT
TRBV29-1	.	TRBJ2-3	SVPGVGTDTQY
TRBV9	.	TRBJ2-1	ASSVGQGGHNEQF
TRBV28	.	TRBJ2-1	ASSIEQATGEQF